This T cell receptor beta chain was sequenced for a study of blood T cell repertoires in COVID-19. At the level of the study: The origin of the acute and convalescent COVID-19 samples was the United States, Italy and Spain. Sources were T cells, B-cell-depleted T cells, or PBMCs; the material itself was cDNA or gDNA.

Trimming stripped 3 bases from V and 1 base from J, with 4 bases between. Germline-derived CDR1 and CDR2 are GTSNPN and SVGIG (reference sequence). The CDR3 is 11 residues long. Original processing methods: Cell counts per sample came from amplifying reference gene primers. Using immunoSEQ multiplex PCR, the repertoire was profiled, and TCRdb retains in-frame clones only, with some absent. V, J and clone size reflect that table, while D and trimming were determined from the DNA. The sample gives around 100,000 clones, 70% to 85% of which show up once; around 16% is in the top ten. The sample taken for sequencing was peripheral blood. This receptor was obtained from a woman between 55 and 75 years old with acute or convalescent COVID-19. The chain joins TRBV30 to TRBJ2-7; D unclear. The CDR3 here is CAWRHSYEQYF. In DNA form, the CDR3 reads TGTGCCTGGAGACATTCCTACGAGCAGTACTTC.